This TCR beta chain was obtained from a study of T cells in Graves' hyperthyroidism and ophthalmopathy. Study outcomes and limitations: Expanded thyroid clonotypes (above 0.001) were mostly also found in blood. Ophthalmopathy was predicted by the model a median of approximately 6 months ahead of onset.

CDR1 is ENHRY and CDR2 is SYGVKD in the germline V gene. The junction had 6 bases not matched to a gene; V was cut back by 6 bases and J by 7 bases. The CDR3 has 15 residues. Amplified regions were TCR beta CDR3 sequences from RNA transcripts. Researchers ran a first-round RT-PCR on the TCR CDR3 using the HTBI primer set. TCRdb itself ran the multiplex PCR reads through MiXCR, one entry per CDR3 protein. Of 300,000 to 350,000 distinct CDR3 sequences listed, around 16% are singletons. This clonotype has more than one count but fewer than ten. Its antigen is not known. The study based diagnoses on clinical symptoms, serum thyroxine and TRAb, thyroid ultrasound and orbital computed tomography.

The sample taken for sequencing was blood. This TCR was sampled from a man between 25 and 39 years old with Graves' hyperthyroidism. The chain combines TRBV10-3 with TRBJ2-1, with 13 bases that match TRBD2. DNA for the CDR3: TGTGCCATCAGGGGGACTAGCGGGAAGGGGAATGAGCAGTTCTTC. This encodes CAIRGTSGKGNEQFF.